A selection of T cell receptor beta chains follows, all from one sample in a study of blood T cell repertoires in COVID-19. Assay used: immunoSEQ multiplex PCR; TCRdb lists only in-frame clones, some missing. Here the sample spans under 130,000 clones, about 87% being singletons. Sequenced: peripheral blood. Receptors were obtained from a human donor in a cohort sampled during active or convalescent COVID-19. The CDR3 runs from the conserved cysteine through the conserved F or W. The D gene is left open where the match is weak. Some rows mark clone size as missing; the rest say once, few, many or name a class of expanded clone.

v_call	d_call	clone_size	j_call	cdr3_aa	cdr3_nt
TRBV9	.	.	TRBJ2-3	CASSVGRITDTQYF	TGTGCCAGCAGCGTAGGCAGGATCACAGATACGCAGTATTTT
TRBV14	.	.	TRBJ2-1	CASSPVRGESYNEQFF	TGTGCCAGCAGCCCCGTCCGCGGGGAGTCCTACAATGAGCAGTTCTTC
TRBV5-4	TRBD2	.	TRBJ2-1	CASSSPLAGTSFVNEQFF	TGTGCCAGCAGTAGTCCTCTAGCGGGGACTTCTTTCGTCAATGAGCAGTTCTTC
TRBV9	.	few	TRBJ1-3	CASSPRGQSSGNTIYF	TGTGCCAGCAGCCCTCGAGGACAAAGCTCTGGAAACACCATATATTTT
TRBV5-8	.	.	TRBJ1-4	CASTLLRATNEKLFF	TGTGCCAGCACCCTGCTGCGAGCAACTAATGAAAAACTGTTTTTT
TRBV5-1	TRBD1	.	TRBJ1-3	CASSLGGTGNTIYF	TGCGCCAGCAGCTTAGGGGGCACTGGAAACACCATATATTTT
TRBV2	.	.	TRBJ2-5	CASSEWQARETQYF	TGTGCCAGCAGTGAATGGCAGGCAAGAGAGACCCAGTACTTC
TRBV19	.	few	TRBJ1-5	CATWGQHNQPQHF	TGTGCCACCTGGGGACAACACAATCAGCCCCAGCATTTT
TRBV25-1	TRBD1	.	TRBJ2-2	CASSIGSGTGLTGELFF	TGTGCCAGCAGTATAGGATCCGGGACAGGGCTCACCGGGGAGCTGTTTTTT
TRBV6-1	TRBD2	.	TRBJ2-3	CASSGLSSGAPTDTQYF	TGTGCCAGCAGTGGCCTCTCTAGCGGGGCCCCCACAGATACGCAGTATTTT
TRBV14	.	once	TRBJ2-3	CASSRPYAGRTDTQYF	TGTGCCAGCAGCCGCCCTTATGCGGGGCGCACAGATACGCAGTATTTT
TRBV6-5	.	.	TRBJ1-1	CASKEAISAEAFF	TGTGCCAGCAAGGAGGCAATCAGCGCTGAAGCTTTCTTT
TRBV4-2	TRBD1	.	TRBJ2-3	CASSSGQGGDTQYF	TGTGCCAGCAGCAGTGGACAGGGGGGAGATACGCAGTATTTT
TRBV7-2	.	once	TRBJ2-7	CASSRPGTYEQYF	TGTGCCAGCAGCCGGCCAGGGACCTACGAGCAGTACTTC
TRBV11-3	.	.	TRBJ2-7	CASSRDRYYEQYF	TGTGCCAGCAGCCGAGACAGATACTACGAGCAGTACTTC
TRBV3-1/TRBV3-2	.	.	TRBJ2-1	CASRGTAGTSSYNEQFF	TGTGCCAGCAGAGGAACGGCGGGGACGAGCTCCTACAATGAGCAGTTCTTC
TRBV7-9	.	.	TRBJ1-5	CASSLDGADNQPQHF	TGTGCCAGCAGCTTAGATGGGGCAGACAATCAGCCCCAGCATTTT
TRBV7-2	.	.	TRBJ2-2	CASSLGGTGELFF	TGTGCCAGCAGCTTAGGAGGGACCGGGGAGCTGTTTTTT
TRBV19	.	.	TRBJ1-1	CASSIASGGATEAFF	TGTGCCAGTAGTATAGCTTCGGGGGGCGCAACTGAAGCTTTCTTT